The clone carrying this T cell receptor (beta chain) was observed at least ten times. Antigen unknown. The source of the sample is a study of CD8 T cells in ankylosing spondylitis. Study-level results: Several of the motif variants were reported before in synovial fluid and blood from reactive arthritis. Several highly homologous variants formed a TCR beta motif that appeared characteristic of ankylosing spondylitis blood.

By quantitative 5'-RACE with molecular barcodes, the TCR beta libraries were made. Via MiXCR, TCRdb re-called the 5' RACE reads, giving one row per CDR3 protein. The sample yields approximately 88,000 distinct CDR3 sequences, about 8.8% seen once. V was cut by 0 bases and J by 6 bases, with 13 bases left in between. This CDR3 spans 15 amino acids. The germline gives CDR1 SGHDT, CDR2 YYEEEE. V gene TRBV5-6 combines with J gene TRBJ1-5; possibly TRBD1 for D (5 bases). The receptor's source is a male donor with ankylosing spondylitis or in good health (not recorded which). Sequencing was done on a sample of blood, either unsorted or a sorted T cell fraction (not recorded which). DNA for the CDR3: TGTGCCAGCAGCTTGGGGTCAGGGCGGGCTCAGCCCCAGCATTTT. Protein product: CASSLGSGRAQPQHF.